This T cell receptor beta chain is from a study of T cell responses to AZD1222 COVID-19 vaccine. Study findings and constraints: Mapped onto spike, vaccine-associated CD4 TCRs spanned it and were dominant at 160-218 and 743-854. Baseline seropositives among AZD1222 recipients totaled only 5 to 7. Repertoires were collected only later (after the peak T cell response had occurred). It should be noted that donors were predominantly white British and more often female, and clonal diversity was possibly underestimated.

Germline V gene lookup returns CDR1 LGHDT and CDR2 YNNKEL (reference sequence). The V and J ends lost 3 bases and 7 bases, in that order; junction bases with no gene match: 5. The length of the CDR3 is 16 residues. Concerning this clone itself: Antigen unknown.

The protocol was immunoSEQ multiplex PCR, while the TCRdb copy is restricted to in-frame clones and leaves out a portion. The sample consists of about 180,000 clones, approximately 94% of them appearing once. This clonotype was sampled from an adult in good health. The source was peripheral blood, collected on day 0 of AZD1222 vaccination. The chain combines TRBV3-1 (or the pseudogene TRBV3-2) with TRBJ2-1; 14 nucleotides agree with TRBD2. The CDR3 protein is CASSQGLAGAGNEQFF. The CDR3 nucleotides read TGTGCCAGCAGCCAGGGACTAGCGGGAGCGGGGAATGAGCAGTTCTTC.